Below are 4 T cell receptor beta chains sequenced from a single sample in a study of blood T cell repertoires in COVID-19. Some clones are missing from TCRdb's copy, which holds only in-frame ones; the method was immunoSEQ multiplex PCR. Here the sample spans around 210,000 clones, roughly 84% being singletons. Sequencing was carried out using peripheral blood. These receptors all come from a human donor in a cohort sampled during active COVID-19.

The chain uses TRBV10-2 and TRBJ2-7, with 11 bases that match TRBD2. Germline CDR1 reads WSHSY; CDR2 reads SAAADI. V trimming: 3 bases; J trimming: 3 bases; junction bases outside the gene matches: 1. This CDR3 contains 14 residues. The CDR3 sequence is CASSDTSGSYEQYF. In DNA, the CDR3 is TGCGCCAGCAGTGACACTAGCGGGAGCTACGAGCAGTACTTC.

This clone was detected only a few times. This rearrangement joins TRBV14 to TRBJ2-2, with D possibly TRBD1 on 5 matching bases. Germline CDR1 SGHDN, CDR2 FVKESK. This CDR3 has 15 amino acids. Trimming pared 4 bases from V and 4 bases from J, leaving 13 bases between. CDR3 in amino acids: CASSRQSGPTGELFF. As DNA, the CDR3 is TGTGCCAGCAGCCGACAGTCAGGACCCACCGGGGAGCTGTTTTTT. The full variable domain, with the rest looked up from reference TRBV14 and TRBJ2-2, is EAGVTQFPSHSVIEKGQTVTLRCDPISGHDNLYWYRRVMGKEIKFLLHFVKESKQDESGMPNNRFLAERTGGTYSTLKVQPAELEDSGVYFCASSRQSGPTGELFFGEGSRLTVL.

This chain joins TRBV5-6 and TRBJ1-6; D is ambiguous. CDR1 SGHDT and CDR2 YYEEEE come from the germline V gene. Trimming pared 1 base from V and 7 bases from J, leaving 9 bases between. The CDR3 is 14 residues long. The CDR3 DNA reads TGTGCCAGCAGCTTGAGGTCGAGGAATTCACCCCTCCACTTT. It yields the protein CASSLRSRNSPLHF.

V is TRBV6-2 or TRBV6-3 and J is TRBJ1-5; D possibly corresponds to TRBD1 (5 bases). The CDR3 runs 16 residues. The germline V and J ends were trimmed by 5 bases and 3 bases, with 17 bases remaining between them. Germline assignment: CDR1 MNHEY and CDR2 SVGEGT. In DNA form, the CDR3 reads TGTGCCAGCAGTCCCTTACGGGGGGGAGACAATCAGCCCCAGCATTTT. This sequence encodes CASSPLRGGDNQPQHF.